This T cell receptor (beta chain) was retrieved from a study of cytomegalovirus exposure and HLA in healthy donors. The study's findings and limits: Cytomegalovirus status was reportedly diagnosed by the classifier with high sensitivity and specificity. Immune exposure information comprised only CMV serostatus.

It was with 60 Vbeta and 13 Jbeta primers that the PCR ran. Sequencing used immunoSEQ multiplex PCR; TCRdb keeps in-frame clones, though not all of them. The data contain 95,000 to 150,000 clones, roughly 80% of them singletons. The junction had 7 bases not matched to a gene; V was cut back by 3 bases and J by 5 bases. CDR1 is MNHEY, CDR2 SMNVEV, per germline (reference sequence). The CDR3 covers 15 residues. This clone was counted a single time. Its antigen is not identified. The receptor was isolated from a man aged 25 to 40 in good health and CMV-seronegative. The chain joins TRBV27 to TRBJ2-7; TRBD1 matches 10 bases. The sample taken for sequencing was PBMCs. For the CDR3, the DNA is TGTGCCAGCAGTTTTAGACAGGGGGCGATAAACGAGCAGTACTTC. This translates into CASSFRQGAINEQYF.